The 16 T cell receptor beta chains listed next were all sequenced from one sample in a study of regulatory T cells in long-lasting Graves disease. Regarding time point: persistent/refractory GD, antithyroid drugs over 5 years with positive TRAb. RNA isolated from PBMCs was used to make the TCR library. Arm-PCR with iRepertoire HTBI primers amplified the CDR3 regions for these TCR beta libraries. One entry per CDR3 protein results from TCRdb running MiXCR on the multiplex PCR reads. Here the sample spans roughly 300,000 distinct CDR3 sequences, around 21% being singletons. This specimen was peripheral blood mononuclear cells (PBMCs), taken when the disease was refractory, from a patient treated with antithyroid drugs. Every receptor here comes from a female donor with Graves disease.

The rearrangement joins TRBV5-1 to TRBJ2-7; TRBD1 aligns across 9 bases. After removal of 4 bases from V and 7 bases from J, the junction contained 12 bases not matched to a gene. This CDR3 has 15 amino acids. The germline gives CDR1 SGHRS, CDR2 YFSETQ. This CDR3 is CASSPVPGQGGEQYF. In DNA form, the CDR3 reads TGCGCCAGCAGCCCGGTCCCGGGACAGGGAGGTGAGCAGTACTTC.

This clonotype was seen repeatedly, ten times or more. This rearrangement joins TRBV20-1 to TRBJ2-7, with 9 bases identical to TRBD1. The CDR3 covers 14 residues. The V gene end was trimmed by 6 bases and the J gene end by 4 bases; junction bases not matched to a gene: 10. Germline CDR1 reads DFQATT; CDR2 reads SNEGSKA (reference sequence). The CDR3 nucleotides are TGCAGTGCAGGTGGACAGGGGTACAGATACGAGCAGTACTTC. Amino acids: CSAGGQGYRYEQYF.

The chain recombines TRBV18 with TRBJ2-1; D is unresolved. The CDR3 is 16 residues long. The V end was cut by 0 bases, the J end by 5 bases, with 14 bases between. Germline CDR1 and CDR2: KGHSH and LQKENI. The CDR3 region has the DNA TGTGCCAGCTCACCACCTGGGCAGAGCTTCAACAATGAGCAGTTCTTC. Translating it yields CASSPPGQSFNNEQFF.

This clonotype was seen at least ten times. The genes are TRBV28 and TRBJ1-4, with 7 bases lining up with TRBD1. V was pared by 0 bases and J by 13 bases, with 2 bases of the junction left unmatched. The germline V gene has CDR1 MDHEN and CDR2 SYDVKM. The CDR3 totals 12 residues. The DNA of the CDR3 is TGTGCCAGCAGTTTATGGGGACAGAGACTGTTTTTT. It translates to CASSLWGQRLFF. Using reference TRBV28 and TRBJ1-4 for the parts outside the CDR3, the full variable domain is DVKVTQSSRYLVKRTGEKVFLECVQDMDHENMFWYRQDPGLGLRLIYFSYDVKMKEKGDIPEGYSVSREKKERFSLILESASTNQTSMYLCASSLWGQRLFFGSGTQLSVL.

This clonotype was observed at least ten times. The chain carries TRBV6-1 and TRBJ1-4; the D gene is possibly TRBD1 (6 bases). The CDR3 totals 18 residues. Germline V gives CDR1 MNHNS, CDR2 SASEGT. V was pared by 1 base and J by 0 bases, with 15 bases between. The CDR3 sequence is CASSEGGQSLATNEKLFF. CDR3 nucleotides: TGTGCCAGCAGTGAAGGCGGACAGTCACTTGCAACTAATGAAAAACTGTTTTTT.

V is TRBV27 and J is TRBJ2-5; D gene ambiguous. The CDR3 extends over 17 amino acids. Germline values: CDR1 MNHEY, CDR2 SMNVEV (reference sequence). Trimming pared 8 bases from V and 5 bases from J, leaving 27 bases between. CDR3 in amino acids: CASRPRFGQVSSETQYF. The CDR3 region has the DNA TGTGCCAGCCGACCAAGATTCGGGCAGGTATCGTCGGAGACCCAGTACTTC.

The chain couples TRBV7-2 to TRBJ2-3; D is possibly TRBD2 (6 bases). CDR1 is SGHTA and CDR2 is FQGNSA in the germline V gene. The CDR3 runs 15 residues. Trimming took 1 base from V and 4 from J, leaving 12 bases between them. The CDR3 nucleotides are TGTGCCAGCAGCTTAGGCGGGAAGGGTCCAGATACGCAGTATTTT. It translates to CASSLGGKGPDTQYF.

This clonotype was observed at least ten times. The junction departs from germline at one end; a sequencing error may be responsible. This chain joins TRBV18 and TRBJ1-1; D is ambiguous. Per the germline V gene, CDR1 is KGHSH and CDR2 is LQKENI. The CDR3 sequence is 13 residues long. The CDR3 DNA sequence: TGTGCCAGCTCACCTCCTTTTGGAGGTCTTTTTATCTTT. Its translation is CASSPPFGGLFIF. The complete variable domain, with remaining parts taken from reference TRBV18 and TRBJ1-1, reads NAGVMQNPRHLVRRRGQEARLRCSPMKGHSHVYWYRQLPEEGLKFMVYLQKENIIDESGMPKERFSAEFPKEGPSILRIQQVVRGDSAAYFCASSPPFGGLFIFGQGTRLTVV.

This sequence joins TRBV28 and TRBJ2-7; a weak D match, TRBD1 (5 bases). CDR1 MDHEN and CDR2 SYDVKM come from the germline V gene. Deletions cut 3 bases from V and 5 bases from J, with 17 bases between. The CDR3 consists of 15 residues. The CDR3 DNA is TGTGCCAGCAGTTTTTATCAGGGCGGATCGGACGAGCAGTACTTC. As protein: CASSFYQGGSDEQYF. The full variable domain, its missing parts supplied by reference TRBV28 and TRBJ2-7, is DVKVTQSSRYLVKRTGEKVFLECVQDMDHENMFWYRQDPGLGLRLIYFSYDVKMKEKGDIPEGYSVSREKKERFSLILESASTNQTSMYLCASSFYQGGSDEQYFGPGTRLTVT.

Regarding this clonotype: The junction departs from the called germline gene at one end, perhaps through a read error. V gene TRBV27 combines with J gene TRBJ1-2; D gene uncertain. The CDR3 has 14 amino acids. Germline V gene sequence: CDR1 MNHEY, CDR2 SMNVEV (reference sequence). This chain's CDR3 is CASGLGRNNYGYTF. CDR3 bases: TGTGCCAGCGGTTTGGGCAGAAATAACTATGGCTACACCTTC.

This clonotype was found many times. This chain uses TRBV28 with TRBJ2-7; 11 nucleotides align to TRBD2. Germline V gene data show CDR1 as MDHEN and CDR2 as SYDVKM. Trimming removed 6 bases from V and 7 bases from J; junction bases left unmatched: 8. The CDR3 is 14 residues long. The chain's CDR3 is CASRASGGSGEQYF. The CDR3 region has the DNA TGTGCCAGCAGGGCTAGCGGGGGGTCGGGTGAGCAGTACTTC.

This clonotype was seen a few times. CDR3 in DNA: TGTGCCAGCGGGCAGACTCAATTAGGGGGGGAGCTGTTTTTT. This codes for CASGQTQLGGELFF. V is TRBV27 and J is TRBJ2-2; D gene unclear. The CDR3 has 14 residues. Germline lookup yields CDR1 MNHEY and CDR2 SMNVEV (reference sequence). With 8 bases removed from V and 8 bases from J, the gap between germline ends came to 18 bases.

A few counts support this clonotype. The chain has TRBV10-3 and TRBJ2-3; D is unresolved. The CDR3 runs 17 residues. CDR1 is ENHRY and CDR2 is SYGVKD in the germline V gene. V was clipped by 0 bases and J by 0 bases, with 13 bases between them. The CDR3 loop reads CAISESGPQISTDTQYF. The DNA for the CDR3 is TGTGCCATCAGTGAGTCGGGTCCCCAGATTAGCACAGATACGCAGTATTTT.

The CDR3 sequence: CASSLSGYNEQFF. CDR3 coding DNA: TGTGCCAGCAGTCTCAGCGGGTACAATGAGCAGTTCTTC. The V call is TRBV7-9, the J call TRBJ2-1; weak D call: TRBD2 (6 bases). The length of the CDR3 is 13 residues. The germline CDR1 and CDR2 sequences are SEHNR and FQNEAQ (reference sequence). V was cut by 6 bases and J by 4 bases, with 10 bases left in between.

The J gene is TRBJ2-1, the V gene TRBV7-2, with 7 bases that match TRBD2. CDR1 SGHTA and CDR2 FQGNSA come from the germline V gene. V shed 0 bases and J 9 bases; nucleotides not matched to a gene: 8. The CDR3 is 15 amino acids. The CDR3 sequence is CASSLAPGGSGEQFF. The CDR3, as DNA: TGTGCCAGCAGCTTAGCTCCTGGCGGGAGCGGTGAGCAGTTCTTC.

In this sample, this clonotype turned up a few times. The CDR3, as DNA: TGCGCCAGCAGTGACCGACAAGAGGACAGTGGTTTTTTGTGGACCCAGTACTTC. Its translation: CASSDRQEDSGFLWTQYF. The rearrangement joins TRBV10-2 to TRBJ2-5; maybe TRBD1 (6 bases). Germline loops: CDR1 WSHSY, CDR2 SAAADI. The germline V and J ends were trimmed by 3 bases and 7 bases, with 27 bases remaining between them. This CDR3 comprises 18 residues.